Listed below are T cell receptor beta chains from one sample, sequenced in a study of T cell changes during pregnancy in multiple sclerosis. Generated by immunoSEQ multiplex PCR, the TCRdb table keeps only in-frame clones and is missing some. This table holds some 30,000 clones, about 91% found once. The starting material was peripheral blood, obtained in the first trimester of pregnancy. Every receptor here comes from a female donor in good health, enrolled as a control in a pregnancy study. The CDR3 runs from the conserved cysteine through the conserved F or W. The D gene is left open where the match is weak. Clone size is not always given. Where it is, it says once, few, many or a class for expanded clones.

DNA	CDR3	V	D	J	size
TGTGCCAGCAGCTTAAGAGGGACTAGCGGATACAATGAGCAGTTCTTC	CASSLRGTSGYNEQFF	TRBV11-2	TRBD2	TRBJ2-1	.
TGTGCCATCAGACCAAATAGCGGGAGCGTGGGGGAGACCCAGTACTTC	CAIRPNSGSVGETQYF	TRBV10-3	TRBD2	TRBJ2-5	.
TGTGCCAGTAGTATCGGGGGACTTGAGCAGTTCTTC	CASSIGGLEQFF	TRBV19	.	TRBJ2-1	.
TGTGCCAGCGGGGAGGGACAGGGGGGCGAAGATACGCAGTATTTT	CASGEGQGGEDTQYF	TRBV2	TRBD1	TRBJ2-3	.
TGTGCCAGCAGCCCGACTAGCGGGAGGGCTTACGAGCAGTACTTC	CASSPTSGRAYEQYF	TRBV7-9	TRBD2	TRBJ2-7	.
TGTGCCAGCAGCCGGGACAGGGGGCCGACTAATGAAAAACTGTTTTTT	CASSRDRGPTNEKLFF	TRBV9	TRBD1	TRBJ1-4	.
TGTGCCAGCAGTCAATACAGAACTGAAGCTTTCTTT	CASSQYRTEAFF	TRBV28	.	TRBJ1-1	.
TGCGCCAGCAGCCGGGACAGGGGGCTATCTGAAGCTTTCTTT	CASSRDRGLSEAFF	TRBV4-3	TRBD1	TRBJ1-1	.
TGTGCCAGCAGCGTAGCGACGGGGAACCTGAACACCGGGGAGCTGTTTTTT	CASSVATGNLNTGELFF	TRBV9	.	TRBJ2-2	.
TGCGCCAGCAGCCACCCAAAGACAGGGGGCGGCAATGAGCAGTTCTTC	CASSHPKTGGGNEQFF	TRBV4-1	TRBD1	TRBJ2-1	.
TGTGCCAGTAGTATCGGACTAGCGGGAGGAACGCGCACCGGGGAGCTGTTTTTT	CASSIGLAGGTRTGELFF	TRBV19	TRBD2	TRBJ2-2	.
TGTGCCAGCAGCGTGGCGAGGACAGACCAGTACTTC	CASSVARTDQYF	TRBV21-1	.	TRBJ2-7	.
TGTGCCAGCAGCCTCGACGGACAGGGTTACACTGAAGCTTTCTTT	CASSLDGQGYTEAFF	TRBV6-5	TRBD1	TRBJ1-1	.
TGTGCCAGCAGCCCCGACGAGACCCTTAGCGGGACAGGGGCCGGGGAGCTGTTTTTT	CASSPDETLSGTGAGELFF	TRBV7-9	TRBD1	TRBJ2-2	.
TGTGCCTCCAAACAGGGGACCTACGAGCAGTACTTC	CASKQGTYEQYF	TRBV30	TRBD1	TRBJ2-7	.
TGTGCCAGCAGCTATGGGGCTCCCGGGGGGGAGCAGTACTTC	CASSYGAPGGEQYF	TRBV5-6	TRBD2	TRBJ2-7	.
TGTGCCAGTAGTATGAGGGGACTCACCCAAGAGACCCAGTACTTC	CASSMRGLTQETQYF	TRBV19	.	TRBJ2-5	.
TGTGCCAGCAGCGTAGCTCGTGAGGTTGGATATGGCTACACCTTC	CASSVAREVGYGYTF	TRBV9	.	TRBJ1-2	.
TGTGCCAGCAGCTTAGGCGGGAGTGGAAACATTCAGTACTTC	CASSLGGSGNIQYF	TRBV7-2	TRBD2	TRBJ2-4	.
TGCGCCAGCAGCTTTGGCGGGGAGATGCAAGAGACCCAGTACTTC	CASSFGGEMQETQYF	TRBV5-1	.	TRBJ2-5	.
TGTGCCACCAGCAGGCAGGTCAGCTCTGGAAACACCATATATTTT	CATSRQVSSGNTIYF	TRBV15	.	TRBJ1-3	.
TGTGCCAGCAGCCGGGACTCGATTCGCTCTGGGGCCAACGTCCTGACTTTC	CASSRDSIRSGANVLTF	TRBV7-2	.	TRBJ2-6	.
TGTGCCAGCAGCAAGGGACAGGGAAATGGCTACACCTTC	CASSKGQGNGYTF	TRBV5-4	TRBD1	TRBJ1-2	once